The entry that follows covers one T cell receptor (beta chain) sequence. In the original workflow: The assay estimated nucleated cells by amplifying reference gene primers. The data were produced by immunoSEQ multiplex PCR, yet TCRdb's version contains in-frame clones alone and is incomplete. V, J and clone size derive from that table, while D and trimming were established from the DNA sequence. The sample consists of about 140,000 clones, 84% of them appearing once. This specimen belongs to a study of blood T cell repertoires in COVID-19. Overall study context: Some COVID-19 samples were acute and others convalescent; all came from the United States, Italy and Spain. T cells, B-cell-depleted T cells, or PBMCs supplied cDNA or gDNA.

Trimming left V 0 bases short and J 8 bases short, with 13 bases between. Germline V gene lookup returns CDR1 KGHDR and CDR2 SFDVKD. The CDR3 loop spans 15 amino acids. This sequence originates from a woman in her fifties or sixties with acute or convalescent COVID-19. The chain recombines TRBV24-1 with TRBJ2-1; D perhaps matches TRBD2 (6 bases). Specimen: peripheral blood. In nucleotides, the CDR3 is TGTGCCACCAGTGATTTGGGGCGGGGCTCGGATGAGCAGTTCTTC. It yields the protein CATSDLGRGSDEQFF.